The rows below give T cell receptor beta chains drawn from one sample of a study of CD8+CD57+ T cells in acquired aplastic anemia. A single record per CDR3 protein comes from TCRdb applying MiXCR to the reads. This table has some 47,000 distinct CDR3 sequences, around 72% appearing once. The sample was sorted CD4+, CD8+, or CD8+CD57+ T cells (not recorded which) from PBMCs. Receptor source: a human donor in good health, serving as a control. CDR3s include the opening cysteine and the closing phenylalanine or tryptophan. A D gene is named only where the DNA matches it firmly. Clone size is stated in some rows and not others, as once, few, many or a class when expanded.

d_call j_call cdr3_length v_call clone_size cdr3_aa cdr3_nt
TRBD1 TRBJ2-5 15 TRBV25-1 - CASSGSDRGYETQYF TGTGCCAGCAGCGGATCCGACAGGGGCTACGAGACCCAGTACTTC
- TRBJ1-6 15 TRBV12-3/TRBV12-4 - CASSTGQLYNSPLHF TGTGCCAGCAGTACAGGACAGCTCTATAATTCACCCCTCCACTTT
- TRBJ1-3 17 TRBV2 - CASSDFVLGDSGNTIYF TGTGCCAGCAGTGATTTTGTGTTAGGGGACTCTGGAAACACCATATATTTT
- TRBJ1-1 13 TRBV25-1 - CASSEYDHTEAFF TGTGCCAGCAGTGAATATGACCACACTGAAGCTTTCTTT
- TRBJ2-7 12 TRBV10-3 - CAMDLRGYEQYF TGTGCTATGGACCTCCGGGGCTACGAGCAGTACTTC
- TRBJ1-5 13 TRBV29-1 - CSVRDSSNQPQHF TGCAGCGTCCGAGACAGTAGCAATCAGCCCCAGCATTTT
- TRBJ2-5 11 TRBV7-2 - CASMTGETQYF TGTGCCAGTATGACCGGGGAGACCCAGTACTTC
- TRBJ2-1 16 TRBV18 medium-sized CASSLTQYLPFNEQFF TGTGCCAGCTCACTTACACAGTACCTACCATTCAATGAGCAGTTCTTC
- TRBJ1-5 13 TRBV6-1 - CASSDPGEQPQHF TGTGCCAGCAGTGATCCCGGGGAACAGCCCCAGCATTTT
- TRBJ1-1 13 TRBV18 many CASFFPGLPEAFF TGTGCCAGCTTTTTTCCGGGACTCCCTGAAGCTTTCTTT
- TRBJ2-5 13 TRBV12-3/TRBV12-4 many CASSSLGSETQYF TGTGCCAGCAGTTCTCTCGGATCAGAGACCCAGTACTTC
- TRBJ2-1 11 TRBV2 few CASSDNNEQFF TGTGCCAGCAGTGACAACAATGAGCAGTTCTTC
- TRBJ2-7 13 TRBV7-2 few CASSLGYSYEQYF TGTGCCAGCAGCTTAGGTTACAGCTACGAGCAGTACTTC
- TRBJ1-2 16 TRBV10-3 few CAISEIGVTANYGYTF TGTGCCATCAGTGAGATAGGGGTGACAGCTAACTATGGCTACACCTTC
- TRBJ2-7 13 TRBV11-3 many CASRGGATYEQYF TGTGCCAGCAGAGGGGGGGCCACCTACGAGCAGTACTTC
- TRBJ2-6 15 TRBV2 - CASTLFISGANVLTF TGTGCCAGCACCTTGTTCATCTCTGGGGCCAACGTCCTGACTTTC
- TRBJ2-7 15 TRBV15 few CATSRDDSGAYEQYF TGTGCCACCAGCAGAGATGATAGCGGTGCCTACGAGCAGTACTTC
TRBD1 TRBJ1-4 14 TRBV4-3 - CASSSRQGGEKLFF TGCGCCAGCAGCTCCCGACAGGGTGGCGAAAAACTGTTTTTT
TRBD1 TRBJ1-3 15 TRBV29-1 - CSASRDSASGNTIYF TGCAGCGCCTCGCGGGACAGTGCCTCTGGAAACACCATATATTTT
- TRBJ2-5 14 TRBV6-1 once CASTEFGAQETQYF TGTGCCAGCACTGAATTCGGGGCACAAGAGACCCAGTACTTC
- TRBJ1-2 14 TRBV15 - CATSRDRLQDGYTF TGTGCCACCAGCAGAGATCGGTTACAGGATGGCTACACCTTC
TRBD1 TRBJ1-1 14 TRBV12-3/TRBV12-4 - CASSLTGGLAEAFF TGTGCCAGCAGTTTGACAGGGGGCTTAGCTGAAGCTTTCTTT
- TRBJ2-3 15 TRBV25-1 few CASSEGGDYTDTQYF TGTGCCAGCAGTGAAGGAGGTGACTACACAGATACGCAGTATTTT
- TRBJ2-7 13 TRBV7-9 few CASSLPGIYEQYF TGTGCCAGCAGCTTACCTGGAATCTACGAGCAGTACTTC
- TRBJ2-2 14 TRBV6-2/TRBV6-3 many CASVDTLNTGELFF TGTGCCAGCGTCGACACCTTGAACACCGGGGAGCTGTTTTTT
- TRBJ2-1 13 TRBV25-1 - CASSEGQVGEQFF TGTGCCAGCAGTGAAGGCCAGGTCGGTGAGCAGTTCTTC
- TRBJ1-3 12 TRBV9 few CASSVAGNTIYF TGTGCCAGCAGCGTAGCGGGAAACACCATATATTTT
TRBD2 TRBJ2-1 14 TRBV29-1 - CSVRTSGGANEQFF TGCAGCGTACGGACTAGCGGGGGGGCTAATGAGCAGTTCTTC
- TRBJ2-7 16 TRBV25-1 - CASSDMGSRGSYEQYF TGTGCCAGCAGTGATATGGGAAGCAGGGGTTCGTACGAGCAGTACTTC